The present entry profiles one TCR beta chain with its context. Its antigen remains unknown. This sample stems from a study of OX40 agonist ivuxolimab in advanced cancers. Study overall: Patients were infused with ivuxolimab every 2 weeks at 0.01 to 10 mg/kg. Patients achieving partial responses numbered three: one hepatocellular carcinoma case and two cutaneous melanoma cases.

In germline, CDR1 is SGHTA, CDR2 FQGTGA. The V end was cut by 5 bases, the J end by 2 bases, with 13 bases between. CDR3 size: 14 residues. Sequencing used immunoSEQ multiplex PCR; TCRdb keeps in-frame clones, though not all of them. There are around 40,000 clones in the sample; approximately 90% occur only once, and roughly 0.55% lies in the top ten. General study findings and limits: More expanded clones were found, on average, in CD8+ than in CD4+ T cells. With doses of 0.1-3.0 mg/kg, partial responders showed among the lowest clonal expansion.

The sequence came from an adult with an advanced solid tumor such as melanoma, head and neck, liver or kidney cancer. This chain joins TRBV7-3 and TRBJ2-7; the D gene is possibly TRBD2 (6 bases). The sample consisted of CD4+ or CD8+ T cells sorted from blood, taken in a trial of the OX40 agonist ivuxolimab. CDR3 sequence (DNA): TGTGCCAGCAGCCGGGGGTACCCTGCCTACGAGCAGTACTTC. Translation gives CASSRGYPAYEQYF.